This entry is about one T cell receptor beta chain. Its cognate antigen is unknown. V lost 1 base to trimming and J lost 6 bases; unmatched junction nucleotides: 7. CDR3 length: 15 residues. The germline V gene encodes CDR1 LGHNA and CDR2 YSLEER. Survey level was the resolution at which the v3.0 immunoSEQ assay ran. Measured with immunoSEQ multiplex PCR; TCRdb has only the in-frame clones, and not every one. In the table there are around 30,000 clones, 90% to 95% of which are singletons. The data were obtained in a study of long-term antiretroviral therapy in people with HIV. Study-level results: Diversity went up after ART and still fell short of transplant donor controls. All blood samples came from the years 2004 to 2017, possibly under older ART regimens.

This sample comprised unsorted PBMCs, obtained about 7.4 years after starting antiretroviral therapy. The sequence was obtained from a man aged 45-65 years with HIV. The chain has TRBV4-3 and TRBJ2-7; 9 positions agree with TRBD2. The CDR3 bases are TGCGCCAGCAGCCAAGGAACAGCGGGGGGATCCGAGCAGTACTTC. It is translated as CASSQGTAGGSEQYF.